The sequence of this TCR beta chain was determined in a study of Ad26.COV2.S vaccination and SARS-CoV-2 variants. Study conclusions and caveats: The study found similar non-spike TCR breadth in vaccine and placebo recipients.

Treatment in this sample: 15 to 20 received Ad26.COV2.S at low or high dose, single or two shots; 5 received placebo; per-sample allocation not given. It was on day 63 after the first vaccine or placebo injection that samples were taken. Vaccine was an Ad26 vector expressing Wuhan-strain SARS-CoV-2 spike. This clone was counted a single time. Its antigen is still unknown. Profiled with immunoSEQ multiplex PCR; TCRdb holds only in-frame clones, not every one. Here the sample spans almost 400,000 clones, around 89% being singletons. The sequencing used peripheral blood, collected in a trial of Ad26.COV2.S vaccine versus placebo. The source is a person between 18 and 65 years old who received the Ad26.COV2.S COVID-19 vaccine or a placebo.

The CDR3 nucleotides read TGCGCCAGCAGCCAAGATCGTTCAGGGCACTATGGCTACACCTTC. The encoded protein is CASSQDRSGHYGYTF. This chain connects TRBV4-1 to TRBJ1-2, with a weak D call TRBD1 (5 bases). The CDR3 contains 15 residues. Looked up from germline, CDR1 is MGHRA and CDR2 is YSYEKL. Trimming cost V 0 bases and J 3 bases, with 11 bases left between them.